The rows below give T cell receptor beta chains drawn from one sample of a study of blood T cell repertoires in COVID-19. Libraries were prepared by immunoSEQ multiplex PCR; TCRdb keeps only in-frame clonotypes and omits some of them. The table shows 75,000 to 95,000 clones, with 87% occurring only once. The material sequenced was peripheral blood. The receptor set was obtained from a man between 60 and 75 years old with acute or convalescent COVID-19. CDR3s include the opening cysteine and the closing phenylalanine or tryptophan. The order of the fields is D gene, V gene, J gene, clone size, CDR3 protein, CDR3 DNA. D genes are given only for firm matches. Size is omitted from some rows. Given values are once, few, many or a class for expanded clones.

D gene: .; V gene: TRBV7-8; J gene: TRBJ2-7; clone size: .; CDR3 protein: CASSPVLAREQYF; CDR3 DNA: TGTGCCAGCAGCCCGGTGTTAGCTAGAGAGCAGTACTTC
D gene: TRBD1; V gene: TRBV27; J gene: TRBJ2-1; clone size: few; CDR3 protein: CASRPGQGYEQFF; CDR3 DNA: TGTGCCAGCAGACCGGGACAGGGTTATGAGCAGTTCTTC
D gene: TRBD2; V gene: TRBV28; J gene: TRBJ2-7; clone size: few; CDR3 protein: CATDAGTRGNEQYF; CDR3 DNA: TGTGCCACCGACGCCGGGACTAGGGGAAACGAGCAGTACTTC
D gene: .; V gene: TRBV30; J gene: TRBJ1-1; clone size: .; CDR3 protein: CAWSVLGQGLNTEAFF; CDR3 DNA: TGTGCCTGGAGTGTATTGGGTCAGGGGTTAAACACTGAAGCTTTCTTT
D gene: TRBD2; V gene: TRBV10-3; J gene: TRBJ2-3; clone size: .; CDR3 protein: CAISEGLATDTQYF; CDR3 DNA: TGTGCCATCAGTGAGGGACTAGCAACAGATACGCAGTATTTT
D gene: .; V gene: TRBV12-3/TRBV12-4; J gene: TRBJ2-7; clone size: .; CDR3 protein: CASSTGTDEQYF; CDR3 DNA: TGTGCCAGCAGCACAGGGACGGACGAGCAGTACTTC
D gene: TRBD2; V gene: TRBV7-3; J gene: TRBJ2-2; clone size: .; CDR3 protein: CASSTGTSGVGTGELFF; CDR3 DNA: TGTGCCAGCAGCACCGGGACTAGCGGGGTGGGCACCGGGGAGCTGTTTTTT
D gene: .; V gene: TRBV2; J gene: TRBJ1-5; clone size: once; CDR3 protein: CASSESPGTIMNQPQHF; CDR3 DNA: TGTGCCAGCAGTGAATCCCCCGGGACAATCATGAATCAGCCCCAGCATTTT
D gene: TRBD1; V gene: TRBV5-5; J gene: TRBJ2-7; clone size: .; CDR3 protein: CASSLATGDSLYEQYF; CDR3 DNA: TGTGCCAGCAGCTTGGCCACCGGGGACAGCCTCTACGAGCAGTACTTC
D gene: .; V gene: TRBV11-2; J gene: TRBJ2-5; clone size: .; CDR3 protein: CASSHNQETQYF; CDR3 DNA: TGTGCCAGCAGCCACAACCAAGAGACCCAGTACTTC
D gene: .; V gene: TRBV30; J gene: TRBJ1-2; clone size: .; CDR3 protein: CAWSPGGLYGYTF; CDR3 DNA: TGTGCCTGGAGTCCAGGAGGGCTTTATGGCTACACCTTC
D gene: TRBD2; V gene: TRBV6-1; J gene: TRBJ2-1; clone size: .; CDR3 protein: CASSELAGSSYNEQFF; CDR3 DNA: TGTGCCAGCAGTGAGTTAGCGGGGTCCTCCTACAATGAGCAGTTCTTC
D gene: TRBD1; V gene: TRBV4-3; J gene: TRBJ1-6; clone size: .; CDR3 protein: CASSQDRTGNSPLHF; CDR3 DNA: TGCGCCAGCAGCCAAGACAGGACAGGGAATTCACCCCTCCACTTT
D gene: TRBD1; V gene: TRBV19; J gene: TRBJ1-3; clone size: .; CDR3 protein: CASSISGGVGNTIYF; CDR3 DNA: TGTGCCAGTAGTATATCAGGGGGCGTTGGAAACACCATATATTTT
D gene: TRBD1; V gene: TRBV5-6; J gene: TRBJ1-6; clone size: .; CDR3 protein: CASSGGQGAGSPLHF; CDR3 DNA: TGTGCCAGCAGCGGTGGACAGGGGGCGGGTTCACCCCTCCACTTT
D gene: TRBD2; V gene: TRBV18; J gene: TRBJ2-7; clone size: .; CDR3 protein: CASSPGGGSTYEQYF; CDR3 DNA: TGTGCCAGCTCACCAGGCGGGGGGTCTACCTACGAGCAGTACTTC
D gene: .; V gene: TRBV6-5; J gene: TRBJ2-1; clone size: .; CDR3 protein: CASINGGRDEQFF; CDR3 DNA: TGTGCCAGCATCAACGGGGGGCGCGATGAGCAGTTCTTC
D gene: TRBD2; V gene: TRBV11-2; J gene: TRBJ2-7; clone size: once; CDR3 protein: CASSPLSSGVDYEQYF; CDR3 DNA: TGTGCCAGCAGCCCTCTTTCTAGCGGGGTGGACTACGAGCAGTACTTC
D gene: .; V gene: TRBV10-3; J gene: TRBJ1-4; clone size: .; CDR3 protein: CAISERGSNEKLFF; CDR3 DNA: TGTGCCATCAGTGAGAGAGGGTCTAATGAAAAACTGTTTTTT
D gene: .; V gene: TRBV21-1; J gene: TRBJ2-7; clone size: .; CDR3 protein: CASSNAQGSNEQYF; CDR3 DNA: TGTGCCAGCAGCAATGCACAGGGCAGCAACGAGCAGTACTTC
D gene: .; V gene: TRBV16; J gene: TRBJ1-6; clone size: .; CDR3 protein: CASSRAVQGINSPLHF; CDR3 DNA: TGTGCCAGCAGCCGGGCCGTGCAGGGGATCAATTCACCCCTCCACTTT
D gene: TRBD1; V gene: TRBV5-1; J gene: TRBJ1-5; clone size: once; CDR3 protein: CASSPWTGNNQPQHF; CDR3 DNA: TGCGCCAGCAGCCCCTGGACAGGTAACAATCAGCCCCAGCATTTT
D gene: .; V gene: TRBV6-5; J gene: TRBJ1-1; clone size: .; CDR3 protein: CASSYSRQERAFF; CDR3 DNA: TGTGCCAGCAGTTACTCGAGACAGGAGAGGGCTTTCTTT
D gene: .; V gene: TRBV5-1; J gene: TRBJ1-2; clone size: .; CDR3 protein: CASSLAQNSRYTF; CDR3 DNA: TGCGCCAGCAGCTTGGCACAGAATTCTCGCTACACCTTC
D gene: TRBD1; V gene: TRBV12-3/TRBV12-4; J gene: TRBJ1-2; clone size: .; CDR3 protein: CASTLTGADGYTF; CDR3 DNA: TGTGCCAGCACTCTGACAGGGGCTGATGGCTACACCTTC
D gene: .; V gene: TRBV7-9; J gene: TRBJ2-3; clone size: .; CDR3 protein: CASSFGGRTDTQYF; CDR3 DNA: TGTGCCAGCAGCTTCGGGGGGCGAACAGATACGCAGTATTTT
D gene: .; V gene: TRBV28; J gene: TRBJ1-2; clone size: .; CDR3 protein: CASSLEQGRGYTF; CDR3 DNA: TGTGCCAGCAGCTTGGAACAGGGTAGAGGCTACACCTTC
D gene: .; V gene: TRBV21-1; J gene: TRBJ1-2; clone size: .; CDR3 protein: CASIKGEQGDYGYTF; CDR3 DNA: TGTGCCAGCATAAAAGGAGAACAGGGCGACTATGGCTACACCTTC
D gene: .; V gene: TRBV6-5; J gene: TRBJ2-5; clone size: .; CDR3 protein: CASKGAAGETQYF; CDR3 DNA: TGTGCCAGCAAAGGGGCAGCGGGAGAGACCCAGTACTTC
D gene: .; V gene: TRBV18; J gene: TRBJ1-5; clone size: .; CDR3 protein: CASSPIRVGNQPQHF; CDR3 DNA: TGTGCCAGCTCACCAATCAGGGTCGGTAATCAGCCCCAGCATTTT
D gene: TRBD1; V gene: TRBV7-2; J gene: TRBJ1-1; clone size: once; CDR3 protein: CASQEQQGSYTEAFF; CDR3 DNA: TGTGCCAGCCAGGAACAACAGGGGTCCTACACTGAAGCTTTCTTT
D gene: .; V gene: TRBV29-1; J gene: TRBJ1-1; clone size: .; CDR3 protein: CSVTISGTAGGEAFF; CDR3 DNA: TGCAGCGTCACAATAAGTGGCACGGCCGGAGGTGAAGCTTTCTTT
D gene: .; V gene: TRBV5-6; J gene: TRBJ1-4; clone size: .; CDR3 protein: CASTNLPGSNEKLFF; CDR3 DNA: TGTGCCAGCACCAATCTCCCGGGTTCTAATGAAAAACTGTTTTTT
D gene: .; V gene: TRBV7-6; J gene: TRBJ1-5; clone size: .; CDR3 protein: CASSFGTNQPQHF; CDR3 DNA: TGTGCCAGCAGCTTCGGGACAAATCAGCCCCAGCATTTT
D gene: TRBD2; V gene: TRBV5-1; J gene: TRBJ2-1; clone size: .; CDR3 protein: CASSSLAGGSNEQFF; CDR3 DNA: TGCGCCAGCAGCTCCTTAGCGGGGGGGTCCAATGAGCAGTTCTTC
D gene: .; V gene: TRBV6-2/TRBV6-3; J gene: TRBJ1-5; clone size: .; CDR3 protein: CASSSGGGSFSNQPQHF; CDR3 DNA: TGTGCCAGCAGTTCGGGGGGTGGGAGCTTTAGCAATCAGCCCCAGCATTTT
D gene: .; V gene: TRBV18; J gene: TRBJ2-5; clone size: .; CDR3 protein: CASKAQGGQETQYF; CDR3 DNA: TGTGCCAGCAAAGCCCAGGGCGGACAAGAGACCCAGTACTTC
D gene: .; V gene: TRBV5-1; J gene: TRBJ2-5; clone size: .; CDR3 protein: CASSFEGGKETQYF; CDR3 DNA: TGCGCCAGCAGCTTCGAGGGCGGAAAAGAGACCCAGTACTTC
D gene: .; V gene: TRBV11-2; J gene: TRBJ2-2; clone size: .; CDR3 protein: CASSSRQDTGELFF; CDR3 DNA: TGTGCCAGCAGCTCCCGACAGGACACCGGGGAGCTGTTTTTT
D gene: .; V gene: TRBV6-6; J gene: TRBJ1-1; clone size: .; CDR3 protein: CASSHRTDENTEAFF; CDR3 DNA: TGTGCCAGCAGTCATAGGACAGATGAGAACACTGAAGCTTTCTTT
D gene: TRBD2; V gene: TRBV9; J gene: TRBJ2-5; clone size: .; CDR3 protein: CASSPTQATSQEGTQYF; CDR3 DNA: TGTGCCAGCAGCCCAACCCAGGCGACTAGCCAGGAGGGGACCCAGTACTTC
D gene: .; V gene: TRBV11-3; J gene: TRBJ2-5; clone size: .; CDR3 protein: CASSKGSGQETQYF; CDR3 DNA: TGTGCCAGCAGCAAGGGGTCCGGCCAAGAGACCCAGTACTTC
D gene: .; V gene: TRBV6-4; J gene: TRBJ1-1; clone size: .; CDR3 protein: CASSDSSRGEAFF; CDR3 DNA: TGTGCCAGCAGTGACTCGAGTCGGGGGGAAGCTTTCTTT
D gene: .; V gene: TRBV12-3/TRBV12-4; J gene: TRBJ2-5; clone size: .; CDR3 protein: CATRGATETQYF; CDR3 DNA: TGTGCCACCAGGGGAGCTACAGAGACCCAGTACTTC
D gene: TRBD1; V gene: TRBV6-5; J gene: TRBJ2-7; clone size: few; CDR3 protein: CASSQGATQTYEQYF; CDR3 DNA: TGTGCCAGCAGTCAGGGGGCGACCCAGACCTACGAGCAGTACTTC
D gene: .; V gene: TRBV2; J gene: TRBJ2-3; clone size: .; CDR3 protein: CASSAGLPTDTQYF; CDR3 DNA: TGTGCCAGCAGTGCGGGTCTGCCCACAGATACGCAGTATTTT
D gene: .; V gene: TRBV7-8; J gene: TRBJ1-1; clone size: .; CDR3 protein: CASRPLGQGYNTEAFF; CDR3 DNA: TGTGCCAGCCGCCCTCTCGGGCAGGGGTATAACACTGAAGCTTTCTTT
D gene: .; V gene: TRBV29-1; J gene: TRBJ2-1; clone size: .; CDR3 protein: CSVEGFPGTYNEQFF; CDR3 DNA: TGCAGCGTTGAAGGATTCCCTGGGACTTACAATGAGCAGTTCTTC
D gene: .; V gene: TRBV9; J gene: TRBJ2-7; clone size: medium-sized; CDR3 protein: CASSVGGGADEQYF; CDR3 DNA: TGTGCCAGCAGCGTAGGAGGGGGGGCTGACGAGCAGTACTTC
D gene: .; V gene: TRBV9; J gene: TRBJ1-1; clone size: many; CDR3 protein: CASSDRPGVLTEAFF; CDR3 DNA: TGTGCCAGCAGCGATCGACCGGGGGTCCTCACTGAAGCTTTCTTT
D gene: .; V gene: TRBV6-2/TRBV6-3; J gene: TRBJ1-2; clone size: .; CDR3 protein: CASSYPSGGAGANYGYTF; CDR3 DNA: TGTGCCAGCAGTTACCCGTCCGGCGGGGCGGGGGCCAACTATGGCTACACCTTC